Below, 2 T cell receptor beta chains from the same sample are listed, as sequenced in a study of identifying expanded T cells in peripheral blood. Some clones are missing from TCRdb's copy, which holds only in-frame ones; the method was immunoSEQ multiplex PCR. The sample holds about 130,000 clones, 70% to 90% seen once. Input material: blood. These receptors originate from a person aged 18-69 years in good health.

The J gene is TRBJ2-2, the V gene TRBV7-6, with TRBD2 identical over 9 bases. Germline loops: CDR1 SGHVS, CDR2 FNYEAQ. The CDR3 sequence is 19 residues long. V shed 3 bases and J 3 bases; nucleotides not matched to a gene: 14. CDR3 sequence reads: CASSFYSAGGLKYTGELFF. CDR3 DNA: TGTGCCAGCAGCTTCTACTCCGCGGGAGGGCTTAAGTACACCGGGGAGCTGTTTTTT.

The chain couples TRBV10-2 to TRBJ1-1, with D possibly matching TRBD1 (6 bases). The CDR3 sequence is 13 residues long. In germline, CDR1 is WSHSY, CDR2 SAAADI. The V and J ends lost 6 bases and 7 bases respectively, with 15 bases between them. The DNA for the CDR3 is TGCGCCAGCAGCGAACCGGGACACATTGAAGCTTTCTTT. This gives the protein CASSEPGHIEAFF.